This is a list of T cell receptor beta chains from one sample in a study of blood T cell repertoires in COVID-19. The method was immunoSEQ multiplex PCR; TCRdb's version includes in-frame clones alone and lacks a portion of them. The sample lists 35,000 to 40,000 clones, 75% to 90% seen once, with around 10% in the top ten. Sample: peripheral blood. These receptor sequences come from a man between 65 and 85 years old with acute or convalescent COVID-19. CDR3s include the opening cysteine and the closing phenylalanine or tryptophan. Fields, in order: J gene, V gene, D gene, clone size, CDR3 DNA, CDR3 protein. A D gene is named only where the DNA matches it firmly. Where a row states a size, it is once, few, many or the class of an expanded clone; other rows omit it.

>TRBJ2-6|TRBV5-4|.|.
TGTGCCAGCAGCCCCAGGGTGTCCGGGGCCAACGTCCTGACTTTC
CASSPRVSGANVLTF
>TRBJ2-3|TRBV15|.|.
TGTGCCACCAGCAGAGATCGGGGGGCCCTCGGCACAGATACGCAGTATTTT
CATSRDRGALGTDTQYF
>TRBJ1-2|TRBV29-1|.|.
TGCAGCGGCTGGGGGGGGCAGGTCAACTATGGCTACACCTTC
CSGWGGQVNYGYTF
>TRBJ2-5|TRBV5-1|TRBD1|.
TGCGCCAGCAGCCTGGGACAGGGTCGGGAGACCCAGTACTTC
CASSLGQGRETQYF
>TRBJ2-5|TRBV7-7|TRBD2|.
TGTGCTAGCAGCTCCGGTGGGCGGGAGGGTGAGACCCAGTACTTC
CASSSGGREGETQYF
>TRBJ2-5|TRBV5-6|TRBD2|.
TGTGCCAGCAGCTTGGATGGGACTAGCGGCCAAGAGACCCAGTACTTC
CASSLDGTSGQETQYF
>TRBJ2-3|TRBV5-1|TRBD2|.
TGCGCCAGCAGCCCTGGGACTAGCTCCGCAGATACGCAGTATTTT
CASSPGTSSADTQYF
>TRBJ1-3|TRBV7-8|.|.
TGTGCCAGCAGCTTAGCCCCGGGGTACTCTGGAAACACCATATATTTT
CASSLAPGYSGNTIYF
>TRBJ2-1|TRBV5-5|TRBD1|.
TGTGCCAGCAGCCCAGGGGACAGTTATACCAATGAGCAGTTCTTC
CASSPGDSYTNEQFF
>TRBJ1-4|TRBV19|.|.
TGTGCCAGTAGGTTTGGAGGAGCTAATGAAAAACTGTTTTTT
CASRFGGANEKLFF
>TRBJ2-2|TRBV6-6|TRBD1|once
TGTGCCAGCAGACGACAGGGGGGGGAGCTGTTTTTT
CASRRQGGELFF
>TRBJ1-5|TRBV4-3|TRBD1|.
TGCGCCAGCAGCCAAGAGTATCGACAGGGGAATCAGCCCCAGCATTTT
CASSQEYRQGNQPQHF
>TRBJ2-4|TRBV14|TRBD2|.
TGTGCCAGCAGCCAACCCAGAGATCGGACTAGCGGGAGAGGGGGGGCCAAAAACATTCAGTACTTC
CASSQPRDRTSGRGGAKNIQYF
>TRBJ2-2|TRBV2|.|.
TGTGCCAGCAGCGAGGAGGGAGGACCCGGGGAGCTGTTTTTT
CASSEEGGPGELFF
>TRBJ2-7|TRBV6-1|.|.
TGTGCCAGCAGTGAAGCCACAAATTCCTACGAGCAGTACTTC
CASSEATNSYEQYF